This T cell receptor (beta chain) was observed in a study of shared clonotypes between healthy human individuals. Turning to the study itself: Each donor had three CD4 naive, three CD4 memory, two CD8 naive and one CD8 memory plate. Study-wide results and caveats: Shared clonotypes: 4.5% to 5% naive CD4, about 3.5% naive CD8, 2.3% memory CD4, under 0.5% memory CD8.

Authors' processing steps: ImmunoSEQ sequences covered only the junction and lacked quality scores; filtering therefore differed. TCRdb's table, derived via immunoSEQ multiplex PCR, lists solely in-frame clones and lacks some. V and J calls and clone size are those listed in that table; D and trimming were worked out from the DNA. The repertoire holds about 2.3 million clones, with approximately 93% as singletons. Comment on this clone: Its matching antigen is unknown.

The CD4+ fraction was divided into a CD45RA+ naive subset and a CD45RA-negative memory subset. With 4 bases removed from V and 5 bases from J, the gap between germline ends came to 14 bases. The germline V gene encodes CDR1 GTSNPN and CDR2 SVGIG (reference sequence). The CDR3 covers 13 residues. The receptor comes from a man between 18 and 29 years old in good health. Some clones in this sample may be carry-over from other donors' samples. The V call is TRBV30, the J call TRBJ2-5; D remains unclear. The source material was naive CD4+ T cells from PBMCs. As to subset: CD45RA+ positively selected. The CDR3 spells CAWNDLWSETQYF. The CDR3 nucleotides are TGTGCCTGGAATGACCTATGGTCGGAGACCCAGTACTTC. The full variable domain, its missing parts supplied by reference TRBV30 and TRBJ2-5, is SQTIHQWPATLVQPVGSPLSLECTVEGTSNPNLYWYRQAAGRGLQLLFYSVGIGQISSEVPQNLSASRPQDRQFILSSKKLLLSDSGFYLCAWNDLWSETQYFGPGTRLLVL.